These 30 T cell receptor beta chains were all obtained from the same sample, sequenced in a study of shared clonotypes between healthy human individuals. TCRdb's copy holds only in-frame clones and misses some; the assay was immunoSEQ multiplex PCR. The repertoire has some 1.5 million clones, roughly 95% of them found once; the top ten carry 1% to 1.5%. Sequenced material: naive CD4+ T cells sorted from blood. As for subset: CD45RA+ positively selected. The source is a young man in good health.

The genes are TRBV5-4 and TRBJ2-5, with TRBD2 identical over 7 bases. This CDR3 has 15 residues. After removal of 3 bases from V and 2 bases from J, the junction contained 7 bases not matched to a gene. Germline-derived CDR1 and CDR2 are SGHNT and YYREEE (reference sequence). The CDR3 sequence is CASSSAGVLQETQYF. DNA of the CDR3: TGTGCCAGCAGCTCTGCGGGAGTTCTTCAAGAGACCCAGTACTTC.

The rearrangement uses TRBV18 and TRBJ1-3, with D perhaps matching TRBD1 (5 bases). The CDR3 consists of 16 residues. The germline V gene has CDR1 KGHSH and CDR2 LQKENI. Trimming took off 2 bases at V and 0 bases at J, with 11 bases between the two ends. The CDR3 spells CASSPSRGGSGNTIYF. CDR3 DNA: TGTGCCAGCTCACCATCGAGGGGAGGCTCTGGAAACACCATATATTTT.

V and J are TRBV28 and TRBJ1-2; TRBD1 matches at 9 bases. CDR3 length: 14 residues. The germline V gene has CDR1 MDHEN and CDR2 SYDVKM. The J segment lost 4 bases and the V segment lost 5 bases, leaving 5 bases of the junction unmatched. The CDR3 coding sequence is TGTGCCAGCAGTCACAGGGGGCAAGTCTATGGCTACACCTTC. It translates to CASSHRGQVYGYTF.

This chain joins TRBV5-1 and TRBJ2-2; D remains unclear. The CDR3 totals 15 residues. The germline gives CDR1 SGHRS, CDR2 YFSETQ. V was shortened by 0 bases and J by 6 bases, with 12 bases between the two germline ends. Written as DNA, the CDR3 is TGCGCCAGCAGCTTGGCCGGTAGTAGGGCCGGGGAGCTGTTTTTT. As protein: CASSLAGSRAGELFF. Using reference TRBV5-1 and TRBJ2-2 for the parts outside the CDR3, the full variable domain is KAGVTQTPRYLIKTRGQQVTLSCSPISGHRSVSWYQQTPGQGLQFLFEYFSETQRNKGNFPGRFSGRQFSNSRSEMNVSTLELGDSALYLCASSLAGSRAGELFFGEGSRLTVL.

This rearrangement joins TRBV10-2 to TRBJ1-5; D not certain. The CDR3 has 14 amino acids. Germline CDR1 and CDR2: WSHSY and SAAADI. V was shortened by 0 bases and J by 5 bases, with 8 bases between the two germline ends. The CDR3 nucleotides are TGCGCCAGCAGTGAGTCCGATCATGATCAGCCCCAGCATTTT. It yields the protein CASSESDHDQPQHF.

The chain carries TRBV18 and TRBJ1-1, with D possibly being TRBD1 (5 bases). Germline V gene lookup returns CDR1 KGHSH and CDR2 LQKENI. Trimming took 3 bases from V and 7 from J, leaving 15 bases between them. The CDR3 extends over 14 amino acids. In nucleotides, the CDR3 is TGTGCCAGCTCACCTTCGGGGGGAACGGGTGAAGCTTTCTTT. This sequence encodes CASSPSGGTGEAFF.

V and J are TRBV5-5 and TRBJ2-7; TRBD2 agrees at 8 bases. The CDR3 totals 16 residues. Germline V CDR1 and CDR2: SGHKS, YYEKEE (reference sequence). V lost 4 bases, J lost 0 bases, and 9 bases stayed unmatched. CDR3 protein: CASSPLSGISSYEQYF. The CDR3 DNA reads TGTGCCAGCAGCCCCCTTAGCGGGATTAGCTCCTACGAGCAGTACTTC.

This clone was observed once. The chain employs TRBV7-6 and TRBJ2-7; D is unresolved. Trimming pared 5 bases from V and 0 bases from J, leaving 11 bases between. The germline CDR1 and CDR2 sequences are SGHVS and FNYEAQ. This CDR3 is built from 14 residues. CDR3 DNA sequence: TGTGCCAGCAGCCGAGCGACTGGCTCCTACGAGCAGTACTTC. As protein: CASSRATGSYEQYF.

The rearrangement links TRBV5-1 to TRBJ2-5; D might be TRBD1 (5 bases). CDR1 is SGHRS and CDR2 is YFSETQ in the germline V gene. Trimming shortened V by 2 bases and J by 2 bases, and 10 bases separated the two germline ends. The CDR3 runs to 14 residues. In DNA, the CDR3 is TGCGCCAGCAGCTTTTTTACAGGTCAAGAGACCCAGTACTTC. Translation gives CASSFFTGQETQYF.

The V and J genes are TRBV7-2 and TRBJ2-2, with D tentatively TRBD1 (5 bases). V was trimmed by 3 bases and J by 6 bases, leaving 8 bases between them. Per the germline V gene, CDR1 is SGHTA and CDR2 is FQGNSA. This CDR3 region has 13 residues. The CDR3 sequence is CASSFGAPGELFF. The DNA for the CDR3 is TGTGCCAGCAGCTTTGGGGCGCCCGGGGAGCTGTTTTTT.

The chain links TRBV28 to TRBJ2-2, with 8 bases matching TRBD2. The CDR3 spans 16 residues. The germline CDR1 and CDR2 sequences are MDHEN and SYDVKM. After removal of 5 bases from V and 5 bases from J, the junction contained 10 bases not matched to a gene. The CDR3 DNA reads TGTGCCAGCAGTGGGTTCCGCGGGAGGACGACCGGGGAGCTGTTTTTT. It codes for CASSGFRGRTTGELFF.

The DNA of the CDR3 is TGTGCCAGCAGCTTAGGGACAGGGGGCGCTGAAAATGGCTACACCTTC. Translation gives CASSLGTGGAENGYTF. V and J are TRBV11-2 and TRBJ1-2; TRBD1 agrees at 11 bases. Germline trimming cut 1 base from V and 6 bases from J; bases unmatched to any gene: 7. This CDR3 is built from 16 residues. Per germline, CDR1 SGHAT and CDR2 FQNNGV.

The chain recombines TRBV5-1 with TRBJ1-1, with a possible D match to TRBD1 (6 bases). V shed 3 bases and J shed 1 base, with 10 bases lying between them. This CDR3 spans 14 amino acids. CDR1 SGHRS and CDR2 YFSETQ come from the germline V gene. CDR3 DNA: TGCGCCAGCAGCTGGGGACAACCGAACACTGAAGCTTTCTTT. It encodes CASSWGQPNTEAFF.

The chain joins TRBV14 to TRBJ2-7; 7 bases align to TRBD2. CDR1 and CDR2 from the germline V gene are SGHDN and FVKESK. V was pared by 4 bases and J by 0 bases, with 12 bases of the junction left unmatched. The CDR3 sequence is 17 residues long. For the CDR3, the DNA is TGTGCCAGCAGCCTGAGCCCTGGGCGGGGGAGCTCCTACGAGCAGTACTTC. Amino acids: CASSLSPGRGSSYEQYF.

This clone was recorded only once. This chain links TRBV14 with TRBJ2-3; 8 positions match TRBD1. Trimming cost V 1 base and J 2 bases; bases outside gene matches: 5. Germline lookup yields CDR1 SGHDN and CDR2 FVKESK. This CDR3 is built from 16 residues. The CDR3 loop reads CASSQGDRRFTDTQYF. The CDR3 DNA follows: TGTGCCAGCAGCCAAGGGGACAGGCGATTCACAGATACGCAGTATTTT.

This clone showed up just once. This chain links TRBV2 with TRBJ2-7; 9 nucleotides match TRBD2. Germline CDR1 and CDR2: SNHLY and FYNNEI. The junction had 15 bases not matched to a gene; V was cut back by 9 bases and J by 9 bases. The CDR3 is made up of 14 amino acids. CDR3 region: CARGGRSGSSSQYF. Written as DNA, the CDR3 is TGTGCCAGAGGTGGCCGTAGCGGGAGTTCTTCGCAGTACTTC.

CDR3 nucleotide sequence: TGTGCCGGGTACATTCCCGAGGCTAATGAAAAACTGTTTTTT. Protein: CAGYIPEANEKLFF. The V call is TRBV11-3, the J call TRBJ1-4; D ambiguous. CDR1 SGHNT and CDR2 YENEEA come from the germline V gene. This CDR3 is 14 amino acids long. Trimming pared 11 bases from V and 3 bases from J, leaving 16 bases between.

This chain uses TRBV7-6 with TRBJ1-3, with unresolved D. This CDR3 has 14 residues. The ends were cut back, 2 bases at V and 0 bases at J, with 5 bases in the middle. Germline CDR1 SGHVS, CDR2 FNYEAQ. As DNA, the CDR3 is TGTGCCAGCAGCTTACAGGACTCTGGAAACACCATATATTTT. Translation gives CASSLQDSGNTIYF.

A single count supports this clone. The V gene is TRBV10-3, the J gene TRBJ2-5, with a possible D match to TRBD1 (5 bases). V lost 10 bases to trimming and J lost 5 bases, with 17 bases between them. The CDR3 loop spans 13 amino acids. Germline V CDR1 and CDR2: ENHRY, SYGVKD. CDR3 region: CATQAGPPETQYF. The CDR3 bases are TGTGCCACTCAGGCAGGGCCTCCGGAGACCCAGTACTTC.

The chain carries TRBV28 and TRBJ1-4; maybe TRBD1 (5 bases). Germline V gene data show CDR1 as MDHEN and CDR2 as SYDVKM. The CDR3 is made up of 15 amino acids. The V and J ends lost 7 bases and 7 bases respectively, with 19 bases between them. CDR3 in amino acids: CASIGSRWQGEKLFF. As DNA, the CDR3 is TGTGCCAGCATCGGCTCCAGATGGCAGGGTGAAAAACTGTTTTTT.

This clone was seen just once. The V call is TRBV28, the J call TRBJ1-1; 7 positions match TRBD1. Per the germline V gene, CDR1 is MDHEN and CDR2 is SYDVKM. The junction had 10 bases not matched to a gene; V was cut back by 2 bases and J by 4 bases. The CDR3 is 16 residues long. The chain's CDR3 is CASSLRRGVSRTEAFF. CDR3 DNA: TGTGCCAGCAGTTTACGCAGGGGGGTCTCTCGCACTGAAGCTTTCTTT.

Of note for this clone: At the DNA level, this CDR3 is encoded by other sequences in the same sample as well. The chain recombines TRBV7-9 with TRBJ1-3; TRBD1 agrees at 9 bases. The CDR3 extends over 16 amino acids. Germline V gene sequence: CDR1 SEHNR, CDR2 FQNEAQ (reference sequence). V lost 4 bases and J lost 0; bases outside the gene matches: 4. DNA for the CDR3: TGTGCCAGCAGCTCCGGACAGGGGAGCTCTGGAAACACCATATATTTT. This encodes CASSSGQGSSGNTIYF.

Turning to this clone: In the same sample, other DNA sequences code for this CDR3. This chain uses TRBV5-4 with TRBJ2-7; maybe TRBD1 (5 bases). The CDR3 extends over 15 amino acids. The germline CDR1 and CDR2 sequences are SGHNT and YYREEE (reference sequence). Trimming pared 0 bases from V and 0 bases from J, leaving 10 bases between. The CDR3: CASSLGTLSSYEQYF. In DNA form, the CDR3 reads TGTGCCAGCAGCTTGGGGACACTCAGCTCCTACGAGCAGTACTTC.

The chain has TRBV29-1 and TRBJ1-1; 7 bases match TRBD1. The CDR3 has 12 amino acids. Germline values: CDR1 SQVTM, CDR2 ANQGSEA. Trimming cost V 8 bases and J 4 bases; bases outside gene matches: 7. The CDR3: CSTGPGGTEAFF. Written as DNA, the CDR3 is TGCAGCACCGGACCAGGGGGCACTGAAGCTTTCTTT.

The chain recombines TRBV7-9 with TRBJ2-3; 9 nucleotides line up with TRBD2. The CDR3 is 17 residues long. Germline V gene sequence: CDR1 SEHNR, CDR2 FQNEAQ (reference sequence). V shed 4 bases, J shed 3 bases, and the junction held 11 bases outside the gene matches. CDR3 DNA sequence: TGTGCCAGCAGCTCCAGAACCTGGACTAGCGTTACAGATACGCAGTATTTT. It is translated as CASSSRTWTSVTDTQYF.

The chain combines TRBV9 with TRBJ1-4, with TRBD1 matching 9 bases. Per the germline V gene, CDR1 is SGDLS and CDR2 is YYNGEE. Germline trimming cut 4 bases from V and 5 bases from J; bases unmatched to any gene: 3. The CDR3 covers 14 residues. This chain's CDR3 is CASSRTGANEKLFF. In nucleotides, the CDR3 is TGTGCCAGCAGCAGGACAGGGGCCAATGAAAAACTGTTTTTT.

CDR3 amino acids: CASTRRGIGQETQYF. The CDR3 nucleotides read TGTGCCAGCACCCGAAGGGGGATTGGGCAAGAGACCCAGTACTTC. The gene calls are TRBV13 and TRBJ2-5, with TRBD1 as a possible D gene (6 bases). The CDR3 is made up of 15 amino acids. Germline lookup yields CDR1 PRHDT and CDR2 FYEKMQ (reference sequence). Trimming cost V 7 bases and J 2 bases, with 17 bases left between them.

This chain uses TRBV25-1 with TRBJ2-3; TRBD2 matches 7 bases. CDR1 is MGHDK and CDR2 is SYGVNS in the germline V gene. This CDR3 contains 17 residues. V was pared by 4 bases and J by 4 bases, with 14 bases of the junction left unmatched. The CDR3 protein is CASSVGRGKIGPDTQYF. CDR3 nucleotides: TGTGCCAGCAGTGTGGGGCGGGGGAAGATCGGGCCAGATACGCAGTATTTT.

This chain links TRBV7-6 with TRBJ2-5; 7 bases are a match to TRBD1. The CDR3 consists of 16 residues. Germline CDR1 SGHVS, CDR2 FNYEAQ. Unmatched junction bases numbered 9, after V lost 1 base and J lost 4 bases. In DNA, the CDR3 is TGTGCCAGCAGCTTAGGCCCGGGACAGAAGGTAGAGACCCAGTACTTC. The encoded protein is CASSLGPGQKVETQYF.

This CDR3 is CASSITGVSPFF. The CDR3 DNA sequence: TGTGCCAGCAGCATAACAGGGGTGAGTCCGTTCTTC. The rearrangement uses TRBV6-1 and TRBJ2-1; 7 bases are a match to TRBD1. With V trimmed by 6 bases and J by 15 bases, 11 bases remained unmatched. The length of the CDR3 is 12 residues. CDR1 and CDR2 (germline): MNHNS, SASEGT.